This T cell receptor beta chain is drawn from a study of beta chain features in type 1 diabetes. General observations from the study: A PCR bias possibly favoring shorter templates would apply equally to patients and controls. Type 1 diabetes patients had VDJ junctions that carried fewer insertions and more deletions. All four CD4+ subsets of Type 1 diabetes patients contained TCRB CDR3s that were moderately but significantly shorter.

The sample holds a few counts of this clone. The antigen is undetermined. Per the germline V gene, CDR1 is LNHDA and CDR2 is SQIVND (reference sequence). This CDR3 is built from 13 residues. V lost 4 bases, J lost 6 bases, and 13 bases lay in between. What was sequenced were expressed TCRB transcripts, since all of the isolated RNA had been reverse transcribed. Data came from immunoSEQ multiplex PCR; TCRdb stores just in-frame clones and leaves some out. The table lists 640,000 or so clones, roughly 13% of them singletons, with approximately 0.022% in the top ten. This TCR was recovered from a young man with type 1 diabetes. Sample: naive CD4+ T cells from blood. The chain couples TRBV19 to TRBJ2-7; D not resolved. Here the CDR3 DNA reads TGTGCCAGTAGTAGGCTAGATTCGTCCGAGCAGTACTTC. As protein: CASSRLDSSEQYF. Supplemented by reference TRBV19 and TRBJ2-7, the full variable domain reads DGGITQSPKYLFRKEGQNVTLSCEQNLNHDAMYWYRQDPGQGLRLIYYSQIVNDFQKGDIAEGYSVSREKKESFPLTVTSAQKNPTAFYLCASSRLDSSEQYFGPGTRLTVT.